Listed below are T cell receptor beta chains from one sample, sequenced in a study of shared clonotypes between healthy human individuals. Assay: immunoSEQ multiplex PCR; the TCRdb copy retains only in-frame clones and omits some. The sample lists some 2,000,000 clones, 95% occurring once. The sequencing sample was made of naive CD4+ T cells sorted from blood. These receptors were collected from a man aged 18 to 29 in good health. The CDR3 runs from the conserved cysteine through the conserved F or W. D genes are given only for firm matches. Clone sizes are given selectively: once, few, many, or a class where the clone is expanded.

TRBJ1-4 - TRBV2 - TGTGCCAGCAGTGAAGGTGTAGGGACACAACTGTTTTTT CASSEGVGTQLFF
TRBJ2-4 - TRBV2 - TGTGCCAGCACCGGACAGTTTTTTCAGTACTTC CASTGQFFQYF
TRBJ2-3 - TRBV7-2 - TGTGCCAGCAGCCTCCTAGAACCGAGGGACGCAGATACGCAGTATTTT CASSLLEPRDADTQYF
TRBJ2-5 - TRBV11-2 TRBD1 TGTGCCAGCAGCCCTCGGGACAGTCAACAAGAGACCCAGTACTTC CASSPRDSQQETQYF
TRBJ2-3 - TRBV30 - TGTGTCGGGTGTAATCTCTGGGGTACGCAGTATTTT CVGCNLWGTQYF
TRBJ2-1 - TRBV9 TRBD1 TGTGCCAGCAGCGTCGGGACAGGGCCCTGGGGGCAGTTCTTC CASSVGTGPWGQFF
TRBJ2-4 - TRBV6-6 - TGTGCCAGCAGTTACCCACTACAGAAAAACATTCAGTACTTC CASSYPLQKNIQYF
TRBJ2-1 - TRBV7-6 TRBD2 TGTGCCAGCAGCAAAACCCCTTGGGCTAGCGGTGACAATGAGCAGTTCTTC CASSKTPWASGDNEQFF
TRBJ1-5 few TRBV14 - TGTGCCAGCAGTTGGACCACCAATCAGCCCCAGCATTTT CASSWTTNQPQHF
TRBJ1-1 - TRBV5-1 - TGCGCCAGCAGCCTGGGGCCTGAGAACACTGAAGCTTTCTTT CASSLGPENTEAFF
TRBJ2-2 once TRBV10-1 - TGCGCCAGCGGGGCAGGGGAGTTAACCGGGGAGCTGTTTTTT CASGAGELTGELFF
TRBJ1-4 - TRBV2 - TGTGCCAGCAGATGGGGGGAGGGTGAAAAACTGTTTTTT CASRWGEGEKLFF
TRBJ2-1 - TRBV30 - TGTGCCTGGAGTGGTGGAACGGGGATCTCCTACAATGAGCAGTTCTTC CAWSGGTGISYNEQFF
TRBJ2-7 - TRBV11-3 - TGTGCCAGCAGCCGTAATTCGGCCGCTTCCTACGAGCAGTACTTC CASSRNSAASYEQYF
TRBJ1-1 - TRBV6-1 TRBD1 TGTGCCAGCACTAGAGGGACAGGGGCTTTCTTT CASTRGTGAFF
TRBJ2-7 - TRBV7-2 TRBD2 TGTGCCAGCAGCTCGCGGACTAGTCGCGAGCAGTACTTC CASSSRTSREQYF
TRBJ2-5 once TRBV11-2 - TGTGCCAGCAGCTTAAGGCAGCAGGAGACCCAGTACTTC CASSLRQQETQYF
TRBJ2-3 - TRBV20-1 - TGCAGTGCTAGGTGGGGAGATACGCAGTATTTT CSARWGDTQYF
TRBJ2-5 - TRBV5-1 - TGCGCCAGCAGCTCAGGACTACAAGAGACCCAGTACTTC CASSSGLQETQYF
TRBJ1-1 - TRBV6-6 TRBD1 TGTGCCAGCAGCCCACCCAGGGGGGCCATCTTTGAAGCTTTCTTT CASSPPRGAIFEAFF
TRBJ2-3 - TRBV5-4 TRBD2 TGTGCCAGCAGCTTTGGACTAGCAACGGATACGCAGTATTTT CASSFGLATDTQYF
TRBJ2-7 - TRBV28 - TGTGCCAGCGGTAGACAGTCTCCCTACGAGCAGTACTTC CASGRQSPYEQYF
TRBJ2-3 - TRBV6-6 - TGTGCCAGCAGGAACCGGGGGGCTCAAACAGATACGCAGTATTTT CASRNRGAQTDTQYF
TRBJ2-5 - TRBV10-3 - TGTGCCATCAGTGAACAAGAGACCCAGTACTTC CAISEQETQYF
TRBJ2-1 once TRBV18 TRBD2 TGTGCCAGCTCACCCGGACTAGCACCCTACAATGAGCAGTTCTTC CASSPGLAPYNEQFF
TRBJ2-7 - TRBV13 - TGTGCCAGCGCGTACAGGGGCAAGGGAGGCGACGAGCAGTACTTC CASAYRGKGGDEQYF
TRBJ2-3 - TRBV5-1 - TGCGCCAGCAGCTTGGTGGGGGATACGCAGTATTTT CASSLVGDTQYF
TRBJ2-6 - TRBV28 - TGTGCCAGCAGTTTTCTCTCGGGCAGGGAGTCTGTGGCCAACGTCCTGACTTTC CASSFLSGRESVANVLTF
TRBJ2-5 - TRBV5-1 - TGCGCCAGCAGCTCTGGACTAAACCAAGAGACCCAGTACTTC CASSSGLNQETQYF
TRBJ1-2 - TRBV6-1 TRBD1 TGTGCCAGCAGGGGACAGTTCTATGGCTACACCTTC CASRGQFYGYTF
TRBJ2-5 once TRBV29-1 TRBD1 TGCAGCGCCAACCCGCAGGACAGGGTTGGTGAGACCCAGTACTTC CSANPQDRVGETQYF
TRBJ2-3 - TRBV5-1 TRBD2 TGCGCCAGCAGCTTGTCTGTGCTAGCGGGCCGAGGGAGCACAGATACGCAGTATTTT CASSLSVLAGRGSTDTQYF
TRBJ2-1 - TRBV12-2 - TGTGCAAGTCACGGGAGACTAGGCGGGAGTGGTGCTGAGCAGTTCTTC CASHGRLGGSGAEQFF
TRBJ2-1 - TRBV5-6 TRBD2 TGTGCCAGCAGCTTCTTTGGCAGCGGGAACTACAATGAGCAGTTCTTC CASSFFGSGNYNEQFF
TRBJ2-7 once TRBV28 - TGTGCCAGCAGCTTAACAGGGATGATAAGCTCCTACGAGCAGTACTTC CASSLTGMISSYEQYF
TRBJ2-2 - TRBV9 TRBD1 TGTGCCAGCAGCGTAGCTTCGGACAGGGCGAACACCGGGGAGCTGTTTTTT CASSVASDRANTGELFF
TRBJ2-3 - TRBV29-1 - TGCAGCGTTGAGACAAACACAGATACGCAGTATTTT CSVETNTDTQYF
TRBJ1-5 - TRBV29-1 TRBD1 TGCAGCGTGGGGACCGGGACAGGGGTTACTCAGCCCCAGCATTTT CSVGTGTGVTQPQHF
TRBJ2-5 - TRBV12-5 - TGTGCTAGTGGTTTGGCCCAGGGGCCCCAGTACTTC CASGLAQGPQYF
TRBJ2-3 - TRBV5-1 - TGCGCCAGCAGCTTCCAGAACTCCCAGGCAGATACGCAGTATTTT CASSFQNSQADTQYF
TRBJ1-3 - TRBV6-5 TRBD1 TGTGCCAGCAGTTACTCAATCGGGACAGCTGGAAACACCATATATTTT CASSYSIGTAGNTIYF
TRBJ1-5 - TRBV19 - TGTGCCAGTAGTATAAGGCCGGGGCCCTCAGGTCAGCCCCAGCATTTT CASSIRPGPSGQPQHF
TRBJ2-5 - TRBV7-9 - TGTGCCAGCAGCCCCCGAACAGGGCAAGAGACCCAGTACTTC CASSPRTGQETQYF
TRBJ1-2 - TRBV5-4 TRBD1 TGTGCCAGCAGACAGGGACAGGCCAACTATGGCTACACCTTC CASRQGQANYGYTF
TRBJ1-1 - TRBV18 - TGTGCCAGCTCGCCCACAGGGACGAACACTGAAGCTTTCTTT CASSPTGTNTEAFF
TRBJ2-1 - TRBV28 - TGTGCCAGCGGGGGGTACAATGAGCAGTTCTTC CASGGYNEQFF
TRBJ1-3 - TRBV30 - TGTGCCACCGGACGGATTAACTCTGGAAACACCATATATTTT CATGRINSGNTIYF
TRBJ1-5 few TRBV30 - TGTGCCTGGAGTGCAGGCCGGGGTAATCAGCCCCAGCATTTT CAWSAGRGNQPQHF
TRBJ1-2 - TRBV20-1 - TGCAGTGTAAACAGGGTGGGGGGCTACACCTTC CSVNRVGGYTF
TRBJ2-7 - TRBV27 TRBD1 TGTGCCAGCAGGGTTGGCGGGACAGGGAACTACGAGCAGTACTTC CASRVGGTGNYEQYF
TRBJ1-1 - TRBV5-6 - TGTGCCAGCAGCTTGGTCCAGGAGCGGGCTGAAGCTTTCTTT CASSLVQERAEAFF
TRBJ2-5 - TRBV6-5 - TGTGCCAGCAGTTACGGACGGATGGGGACCCAGTACTTC CASSYGRMGTQYF
TRBJ2-1 - TRBV4-2 TRBD1 TGTGCCAGCAGCCAACCTCCGGGACAGGGAAGGGGAATATACAATGAGCAGTTCTTC CASSQPPGQGRGIYNEQFF
TRBJ2-2 - TRBV6-6 TRBD2 TGTGCCAGCAAGGGCGGGGGGACCGGGGAGCTGTTTTTT CASKGGGTGELFF
TRBJ1-2 - TRBV18 - TGTGCCAGCTCACGTCCCGAGGGGGGCGTCAACTATGGCTACACCTTC CASSRPEGGVNYGYTF